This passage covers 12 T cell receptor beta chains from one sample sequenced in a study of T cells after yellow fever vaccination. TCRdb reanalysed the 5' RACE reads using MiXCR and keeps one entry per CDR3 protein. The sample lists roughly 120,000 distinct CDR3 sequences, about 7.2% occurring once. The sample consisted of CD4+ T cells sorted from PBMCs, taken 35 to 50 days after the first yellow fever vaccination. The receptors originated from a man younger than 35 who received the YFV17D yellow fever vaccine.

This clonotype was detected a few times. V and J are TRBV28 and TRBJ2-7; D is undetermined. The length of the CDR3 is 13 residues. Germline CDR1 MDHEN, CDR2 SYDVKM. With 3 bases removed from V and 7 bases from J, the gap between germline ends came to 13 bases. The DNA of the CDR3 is TGTGCCAGCAGTTTGTCTCCAAGTAGAGAGCAGTACTTC. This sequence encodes CASSLSPSREQYF.

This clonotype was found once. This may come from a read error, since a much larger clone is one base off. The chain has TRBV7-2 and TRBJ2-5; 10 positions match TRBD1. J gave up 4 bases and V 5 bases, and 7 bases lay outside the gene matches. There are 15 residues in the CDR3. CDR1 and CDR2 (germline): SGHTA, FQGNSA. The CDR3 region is CASSPMTGGLETQYF. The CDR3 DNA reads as TGTGCCAGCAGCCCCATGACAGGGGGCTTAGAGACCCAGTACTTC.

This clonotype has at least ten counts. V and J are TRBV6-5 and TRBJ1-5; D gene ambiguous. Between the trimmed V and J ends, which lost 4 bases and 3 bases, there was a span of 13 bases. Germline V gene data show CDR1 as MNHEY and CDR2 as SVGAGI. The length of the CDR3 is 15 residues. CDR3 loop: CASSWAGEVNQPQHF. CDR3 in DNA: TGTGCCAGCAGTTGGGCCGGGGAGGTCAATCAGCCCCAGCATTTT.

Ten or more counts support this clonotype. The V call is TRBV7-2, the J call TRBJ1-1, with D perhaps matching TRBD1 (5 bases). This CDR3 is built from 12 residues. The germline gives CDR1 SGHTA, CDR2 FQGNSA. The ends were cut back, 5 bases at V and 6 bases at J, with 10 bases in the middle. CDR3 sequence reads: CASSRQTPEAFF. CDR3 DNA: TGTGCCAGCAGCCGACAGACACCTGAAGCTTTCTTT.

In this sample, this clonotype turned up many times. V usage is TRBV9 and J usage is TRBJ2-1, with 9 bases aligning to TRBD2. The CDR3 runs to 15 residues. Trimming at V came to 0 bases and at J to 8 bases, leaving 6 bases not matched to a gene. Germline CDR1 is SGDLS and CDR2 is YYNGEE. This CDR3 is CASSVGRGGPYEQFF. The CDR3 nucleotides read TGTGCCAGCAGCGTAGGGCGGGGGGGCCCTTATGAGCAGTTCTTC.

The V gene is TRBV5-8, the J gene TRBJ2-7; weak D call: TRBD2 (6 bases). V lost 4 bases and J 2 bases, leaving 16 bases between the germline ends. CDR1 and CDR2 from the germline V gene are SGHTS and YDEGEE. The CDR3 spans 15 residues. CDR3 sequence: CASSPFVTGAYEQYF. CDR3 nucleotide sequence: TGTGCCAGCAGCCCGTTTGTTACGGGGGCCTACGAGCAGTACTTC.

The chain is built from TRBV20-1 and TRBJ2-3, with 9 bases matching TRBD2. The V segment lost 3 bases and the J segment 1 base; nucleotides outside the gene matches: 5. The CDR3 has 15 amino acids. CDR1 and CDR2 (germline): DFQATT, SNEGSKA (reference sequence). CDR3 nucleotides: TGCAGTGCTAGCGGCGGGGGGGGGGGCACAGATACGCAGTATTTT. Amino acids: CSASGGGGGTDTQYF.

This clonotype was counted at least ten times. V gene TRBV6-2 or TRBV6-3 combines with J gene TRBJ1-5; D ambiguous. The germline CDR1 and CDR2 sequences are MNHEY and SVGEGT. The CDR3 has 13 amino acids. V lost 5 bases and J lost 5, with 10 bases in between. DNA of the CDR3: TGTGCCAGCAGTCCCTTTGGGGATCAGCCCCAGCATTTT. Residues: CASSPFGDQPQHF.

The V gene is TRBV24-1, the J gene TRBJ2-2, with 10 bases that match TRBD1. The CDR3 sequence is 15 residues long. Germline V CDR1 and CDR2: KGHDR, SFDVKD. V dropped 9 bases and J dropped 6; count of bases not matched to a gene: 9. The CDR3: CATGAGQGTAGELFF. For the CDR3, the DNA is TGTGCCACCGGCGCGGGACAGGGGACGGCCGGGGAGCTGTTTTTT.

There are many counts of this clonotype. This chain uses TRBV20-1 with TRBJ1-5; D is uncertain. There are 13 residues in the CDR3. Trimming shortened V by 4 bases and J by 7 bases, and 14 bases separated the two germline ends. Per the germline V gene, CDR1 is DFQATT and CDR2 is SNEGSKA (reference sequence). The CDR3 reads CSANRIDRQPQHF. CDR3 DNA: TGCAGTGCTAATAGAATAGACCGCCAGCCCCAGCATTTT.

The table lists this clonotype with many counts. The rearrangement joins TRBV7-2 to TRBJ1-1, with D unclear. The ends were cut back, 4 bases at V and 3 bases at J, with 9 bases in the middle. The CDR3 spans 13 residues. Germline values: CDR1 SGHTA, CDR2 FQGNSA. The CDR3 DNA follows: TGTGCCAGCAGCTACGTACGGGACACTGAAGCTTTCTTT. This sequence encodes CASSYVRDTEAFF.

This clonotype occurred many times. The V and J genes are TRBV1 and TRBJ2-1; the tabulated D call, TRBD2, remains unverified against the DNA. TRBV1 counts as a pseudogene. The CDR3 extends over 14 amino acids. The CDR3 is CTSSLGTPVEGQFF. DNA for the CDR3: TGCACCAGCAGCCTGGGGACTCCGGTCGAGGGGCAGTTCTTC.